This T cell receptor beta chain was identified during a study of blood T cell repertoires in COVID-19. The CDR3 runs 15 residues. CDR1 MDHEN and CDR2 SYDVKM come from the germline V gene. The V gene lost 2 bases and the J gene lost 6 bases, with 14 bases spanning the gap. Assay used: immunoSEQ multiplex PCR; TCRdb lists only in-frame clones, some missing. The table lists some 190,000 clones, roughly 84% of them singletons. This sequence originates from a woman aged 40 to 55 who had recovered from COVID-19. Sequences were obtained from peripheral blood. V usage is TRBV28 and J usage is TRBJ2-1, with D possibly matching TRBD1 (5 bases). The CDR3 nucleotides are TGTGCCAGCAGTTTAATAGGGGATTTGGGCAATGAGCAGTTCTTC. It is translated as CASSLIGDLGNEQFF.